Listed here is a single T cell receptor beta chain. The study drew participants aged about 18 to 90 years from approximately 25 US areas. The sample originates from a study of blood T cell repertoires in COVID-19. V was shortened by 2 bases and J by 1 base, with 5 bases between the two germline ends. The CDR3 spans 13 residues. The germline gives CDR1 LGHDT, CDR2 YNNKEL (reference sequence). The protocol was immunoSEQ multiplex PCR, while the TCRdb copy is restricted to in-frame clones and leaves out a portion. This table holds around 120,000 clones, 86% found once. Sequenced input: PBMCs or T cells enriched from blood (not recorded which). The source is a woman in her forties or fifties who had recovered from COVID-19. The rearrangement links TRBV3-1 (or the pseudogene TRBV3-2) to TRBJ1-1, with no clear D. Written as DNA, the CDR3 is TGTGCCAGCAGCCAAAATAGGAACACTGAAGCTTTCTTT. This translates into CASSQNRNTEAFF.